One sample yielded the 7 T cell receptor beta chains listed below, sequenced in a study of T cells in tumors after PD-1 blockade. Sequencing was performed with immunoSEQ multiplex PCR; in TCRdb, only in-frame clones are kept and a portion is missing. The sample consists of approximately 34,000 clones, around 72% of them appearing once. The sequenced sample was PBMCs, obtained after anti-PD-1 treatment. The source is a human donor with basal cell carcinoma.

The CDR3 is CASSFGAGGPRGTGELFF. The CDR3 nucleotides are TGTGCCAGCAGCTTTGGAGCGGGGGGGCCTCGAGGGACCGGGGAGCTGTTTTTT. V is TRBV7-2 and J is TRBJ2-2; TRBD2 agrees at 10 bases. Germline V CDR1 and CDR2: SGHTA, FQGNSA. J gave up 5 bases and V 3 bases, and 12 bases lay outside the gene matches. This CDR3 spans 18 amino acids.

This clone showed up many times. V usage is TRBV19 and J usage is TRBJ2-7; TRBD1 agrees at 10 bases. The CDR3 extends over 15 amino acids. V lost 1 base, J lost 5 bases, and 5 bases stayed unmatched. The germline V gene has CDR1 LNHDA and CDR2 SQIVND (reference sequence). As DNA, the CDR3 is TGTGCCAGTAGTATAGGATTAGGGACAGGGGACGAGCAGTACTTC. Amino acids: CASSIGLGTGDEQYF.

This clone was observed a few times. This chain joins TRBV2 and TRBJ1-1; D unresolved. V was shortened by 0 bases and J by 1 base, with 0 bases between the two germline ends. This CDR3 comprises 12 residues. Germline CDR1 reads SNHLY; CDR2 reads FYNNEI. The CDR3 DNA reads TGTGCCAGCAGTGAAGCGAACACTGAAGCTTTCTTT. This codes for CASSEANTEAFF.

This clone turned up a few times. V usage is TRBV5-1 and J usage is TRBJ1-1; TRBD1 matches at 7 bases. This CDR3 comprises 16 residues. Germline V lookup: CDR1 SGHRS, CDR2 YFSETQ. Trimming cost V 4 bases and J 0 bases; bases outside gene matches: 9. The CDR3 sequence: CASSESPTGVNTEAFF. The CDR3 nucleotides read TGCGCCAGCAGCGAAAGCCCTACAGGGGTGAACACTGAAGCTTTCTTT. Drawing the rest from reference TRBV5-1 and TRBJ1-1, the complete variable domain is KAGVTQTPRYLIKTRGQQVTLSCSPISGHRSVSWYQQTPGQGLQFLFEYFSETQRNKGNFPGRFSGRQFSNSRSEMNVSTLELGDSALYLCASSESPTGVNTEAFFGQGTRLTVV.

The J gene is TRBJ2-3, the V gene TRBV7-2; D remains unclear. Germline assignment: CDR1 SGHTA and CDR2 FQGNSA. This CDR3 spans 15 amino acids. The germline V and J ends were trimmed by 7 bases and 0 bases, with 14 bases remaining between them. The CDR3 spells CASTPRRASTDTQYF. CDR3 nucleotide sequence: TGTGCCAGCACCCCCCGGAGAGCTAGCACAGATACGCAGTATTTT.

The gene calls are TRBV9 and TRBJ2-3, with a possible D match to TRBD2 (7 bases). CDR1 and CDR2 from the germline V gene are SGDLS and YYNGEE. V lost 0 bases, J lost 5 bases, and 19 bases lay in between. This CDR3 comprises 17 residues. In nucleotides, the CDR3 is TGTGCCAGCAGCGTAGCCCTAGGAGGGGGGGCAGGAGATACGCAGTATTTT. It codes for CASSVALGGGAGDTQYF.

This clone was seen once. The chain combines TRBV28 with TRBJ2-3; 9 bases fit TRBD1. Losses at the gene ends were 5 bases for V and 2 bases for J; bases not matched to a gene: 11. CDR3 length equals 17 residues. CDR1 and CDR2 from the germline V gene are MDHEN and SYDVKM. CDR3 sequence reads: CASSPLRQGVVTDTQYF. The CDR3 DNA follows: TGTGCCAGCAGTCCCCTGAGACAGGGGGTGGTCACAGATACGCAGTATTTT.